These 5 T cell receptor beta chains share one sample of origin, sequenced in a study of blood T cells in healthy people across ages. The second PCR ran about 6 to 12 cycles with a sample-barcoded 5' primer and J-beta primers. Each CDR3 protein gets one entry after TCRdb re-called the 5' RACE reads with MiXCR. This sample yields fewer than 900,000 distinct CDR3 sequences, of which approximately 35% are seen a single time; roughly 13% belongs to the top ten. The sample taken for sequencing was blood. These TCRs come from a man younger than 30 in good health.

In the case of this clonotype: A much larger clone lies a single base off, so this may be a read error. This chain connects TRBV10-3 to TRBJ1-5; 11 nucleotides agree with TRBD1. The CDR3 extends over 19 amino acids. Germline values: CDR1 ENHRY, CDR2 SYGVKD. J lost 1 base, V lost 6 bases, and 14 bases had no gene match. The CDR3 nucleotides read TGTGCCATCAGCGACGTCTGGACAGGGGGCGAATCGAGCAATCAGCCCCAGCATTTT. As protein: CAISDVWTGGESSNQPQHF.

V and J are TRBV15 and TRBJ2-7; D not certain. Trimming removed 1 base at V and 3 bases at J, with 10 bases between. Germline CDR1 is LNHNV and CDR2 is YYDKDF (reference sequence). The CDR3 runs to 14 residues. Here the CDR3 reads CATSRGRPGYEQYF. CDR3 DNA: TGTGCCACCAGCAGAGGCAGGCCTGGCTACGAGCAGTACTTC.

The rearrangement links TRBV5-1 to TRBJ2-1; D might be TRBD1 (8 bases). The germline V and J ends were trimmed by 4 bases and 8 bases, with 16 bases remaining between them. The V gene's germline CDR1 is SGHRS and CDR2 YFSETQ. The CDR3 runs to 14 residues. DNA of the CDR3: TGCGCCAGCAGCGTACGGACAGGGAGGGATGAGCAGTTCTTC. Translation: CASSVRTGRDEQFF.

The chain uses TRBV10-3 and TRBJ2-5; tentative D call: TRBD1 (6 bases). CDR3 length equals 12 residues. Germline lookup yields CDR1 ENHRY and CDR2 SYGVKD. The V and J ends lost 10 bases and 2 bases respectively, with 11 bases between them. The CDR3 DNA reads as TGTGCCACGCGACAGGTACAAGAGACCCAGTACTTC. Its protein product is CATRQVQETQYF.

As for this clonotype: A read error may explain this, as a much larger clone is one base away. The rearrangement links TRBV9 to TRBJ2-1, with D possibly being TRBD2 (7 bases). Germline V gives CDR1 SGDLS, CDR2 YYNGEE. The CDR3 covers 16 residues. The V and J ends lost 0 bases and 6 bases respectively, with 16 bases between them. CDR3 sequence (DNA): TGTGCCAGCAGCGTAGCTTCGGGGGGCGCCTGCAATGAGCAGTTCTTC. Protein product: CASSVASGGACNEQFF.